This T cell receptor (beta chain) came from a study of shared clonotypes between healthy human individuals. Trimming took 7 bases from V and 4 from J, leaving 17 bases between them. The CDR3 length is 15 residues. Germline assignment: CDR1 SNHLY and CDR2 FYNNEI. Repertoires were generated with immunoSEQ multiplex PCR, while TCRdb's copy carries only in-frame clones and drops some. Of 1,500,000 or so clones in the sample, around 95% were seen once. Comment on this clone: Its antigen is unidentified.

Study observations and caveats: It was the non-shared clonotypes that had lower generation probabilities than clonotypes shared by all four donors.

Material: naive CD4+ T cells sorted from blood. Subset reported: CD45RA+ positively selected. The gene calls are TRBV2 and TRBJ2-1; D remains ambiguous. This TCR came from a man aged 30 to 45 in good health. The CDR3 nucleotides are TGTGCCAGCAAACAGAACGCTAACCCGTACAATGAGCAGTTCTTC. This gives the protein CASKQNANPYNEQFF.